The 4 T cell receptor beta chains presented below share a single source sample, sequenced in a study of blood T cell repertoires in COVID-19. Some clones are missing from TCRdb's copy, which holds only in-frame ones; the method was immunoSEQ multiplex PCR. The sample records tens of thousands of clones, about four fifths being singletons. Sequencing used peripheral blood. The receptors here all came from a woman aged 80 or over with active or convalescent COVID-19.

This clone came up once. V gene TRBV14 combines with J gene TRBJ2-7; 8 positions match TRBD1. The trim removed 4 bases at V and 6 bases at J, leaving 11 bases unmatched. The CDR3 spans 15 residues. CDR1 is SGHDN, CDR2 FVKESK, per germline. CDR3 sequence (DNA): TGTGCCAGCAGCCTCTGGACAGGGAGAAGCGGCGAGCAGTACTTC. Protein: CASSLWTGRSGEQYF. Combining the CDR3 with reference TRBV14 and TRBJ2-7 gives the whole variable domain EAGVTQFPSHSVIEKGQTVTLRCDPISGHDNLYWYRRVMGKEIKFLLHFVKESKQDESGMPNNRFLAERTGGTYSTLKVQPAELEDSGVYFCASSLWTGRSGEQYFGPGTRLTVT.

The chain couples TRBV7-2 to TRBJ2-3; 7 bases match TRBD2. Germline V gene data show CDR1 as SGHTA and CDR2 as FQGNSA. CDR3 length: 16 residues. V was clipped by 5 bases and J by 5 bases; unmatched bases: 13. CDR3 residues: CASSPLAGVGGDTQYF. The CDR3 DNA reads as TGTGCCAGCAGCCCCCTCGCGGGAGTGGGGGGAGATACGCAGTATTTT.

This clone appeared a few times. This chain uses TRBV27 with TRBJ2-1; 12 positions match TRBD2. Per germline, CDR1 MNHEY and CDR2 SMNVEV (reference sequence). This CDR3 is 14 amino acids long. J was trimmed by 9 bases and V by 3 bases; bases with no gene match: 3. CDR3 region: CASSFGTSGLEQFF. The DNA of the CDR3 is TGTGCCAGCAGTTTCGGGACTAGCGGGCTTGAGCAGTTCTTC.

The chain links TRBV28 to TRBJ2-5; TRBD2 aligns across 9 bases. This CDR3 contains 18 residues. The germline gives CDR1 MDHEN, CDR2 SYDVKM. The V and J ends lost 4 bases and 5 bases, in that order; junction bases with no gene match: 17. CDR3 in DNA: TGTGCCAGCAGTTCAGCCCGAGTCGGCGGGAGGGCCCGGGAGACCCAGTACTTC. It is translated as CASSSARVGGRARETQYF.